Each of the 30 T cell receptor beta chains below was sequenced from the same sample in a study of T-cell memory formation after mild COVID-19. TCRdb called the 5' RACE reads again in MiXCR, with one record for every CDR3 protein. The sample has 350,000 to 500,000 distinct CDR3 sequences, 15% to 20% seen once. Material: PBMCs or a T cell subset sorted from them (not recorded which). Receptor source: an adult woman who had mild COVID-19 (a few samples of this study predate the infection). Cell type and time point are not known.

This clonotype was counted between two and nine times. The V gene is TRBV7-2, the J gene TRBJ1-3, with a possible D match to TRBD1 (5 bases). CDR1 SGHTA and CDR2 FQGNSA come from the germline V gene. V dropped 6 bases and J dropped 4 bases, with 16 bases sitting between them. CDR3 length: 15 residues. CDR3 sequence reads: CASSDTGTTGNTIYF. In DNA form, the CDR3 reads TGTGCCAGCAGTGATACCGGGACGACAGGAAACACCATATATTTT.

This clonotype was detected only a few times. The chain combines TRBV18 with TRBJ2-2; a weak D match, TRBD1 (6 bases). V shed 3 bases and J shed 1 base, with 12 bases lying between them. The CDR3 is 16 amino acids. Germline lookup yields CDR1 KGHSH and CDR2 LQKENI. In DNA, the CDR3 is TGTGCCAGCTCACCGGCAAACAGGGAGAACACCGGGGAGCTGTTTTTT. Translation: CASSPANRENTGELFF.

The V gene is TRBV7-2, the J gene TRBJ1-2; D might be TRBD1 (6 bases). Germline CDR1 is SGHTA and CDR2 is FQGNSA. The CDR3 has 17 amino acids. The V end lost 5 bases, the J end lost 3 bases, and 22 bases lay between the germline ends. The CDR3 bases are TGTGCCAGCAGCCCAAGTACCGTATCGGACAGCTACTATGGCTACACCTTC. It specifies CASSPSTVSDSYYGYTF.

The J gene is TRBJ2-5, the V gene TRBV7-9; D gene unclear. The CDR3 consists of 14 residues. V lost 7 bases and J 0 bases, leaving 12 bases between the germline ends. CDR1 and CDR2 (germline): SEHNR, FQNEAQ (reference sequence). In nucleotides, the CDR3 is TGTGCCAGCACCCTGGGTCGGAACCAAGAGACCCAGTACTTC. Amino acids: CASTLGRNQETQYF.

This clonotype was found many times. J is TRBJ2-3 and V is TRBV7-2, with TRBD2 matching 7 bases. The CDR3 is 15 residues long. Germline trimming cut 2 bases from V and 6 bases from J; bases unmatched to any gene: 8. Germline CDR1 is SGHTA and CDR2 is FQGNSA. CDR3 loop: CASSLRGGPADTQYF. The CDR3 DNA follows: TGTGCCAGCAGCTTACGCGGGGGACCGGCTGATACGCAGTATTTT.

The CDR3 loop is CASSPGTGGANEKLFF. The CDR3 DNA is TGTGCCAGCTCACCGGGGACAGGGGGAGCTAATGAAAAACTGTTTTTT. The chain recombines TRBV18 with TRBJ1-4; 11 bases are shared with TRBD1. CDR1 and CDR2 from the germline V gene are KGHSH and LQKENI. V shed 3 bases and J 3 bases; nucleotides not matched to a gene: 3. The CDR3 is made up of 16 amino acids. Using reference TRBV18 and TRBJ1-4 for the parts outside the CDR3, the full variable domain is NAGVMQNPRHLVRRRGQEARLRCSPMKGHSHVYWYRQLPEEGLKFMVYLQKENIIDESGMPKERFSAEFPKEGPSILRIQQVVRGDSAAYFCASSPGTGGANEKLFFGSGTQLSVL.

This clonotype was counted a few times. V usage is TRBV2 and J usage is TRBJ1-1, with 8 bases aligning to TRBD1. The CDR3 spans 16 residues. The V gene end was trimmed by 6 bases and the J gene end by 6 bases; junction bases not matched to a gene: 15. The germline CDR1 and CDR2 sequences are SNHLY and FYNNEI. CDR3 nucleotides: TGTGCCAGCAGGGCAGGACAGGGAAGAGGTGTCCCTGAAGCTTTCTTT. It encodes CASRAGQGRGVPEAFF. Full variable domain (remainder filled in from reference TRBV2 and TRBJ1-1): EPEVTQTPSHQVTQMGQEVILRCVPISNHLYFYWYRQILGQKVEFLVSFYNNEISEKSEIFDDQFSVERPDGSNFTLKIRSTKLEDSAMYFCASRAGQGRGVPEAFFGQGTRLTVV.

This clonotype was observed a few times. The V gene is TRBV5-6, the J gene TRBJ1-1; 7 bases are a match to TRBD1. With V trimmed by 4 bases and J by 1 base, 10 bases remained unmatched. The length of the CDR3 is 16 residues. Germline V gene lookup returns CDR1 SGHDT and CDR2 YYEEEE. Here the CDR3 DNA reads TGTGCCAGCAGCAAGGGACAGTGGATGTCGAACACTGAAGCTTTCTTT. Encoded protein: CASSKGQWMSNTEAFF.

This clonotype was found a few times. The chain couples TRBV29-1 to TRBJ2-7; the match to TRBD1 covers 7 bases. CDR3 length: 11 residues. From germline, CDR1 is SQVTM and CDR2 ANQGSEA. V was clipped by 7 bases and J by 7 bases; unmatched bases: 7. The CDR3 sequence is CSAKGALEQYF. CDR3 sequence (DNA): TGCAGCGCAAAGGGGGCGCTTGAGCAGTACTTC.

The chain couples TRBV7-6 to TRBJ2-7; tentatively, D is TRBD2 (5 bases). Germline V CDR1 and CDR2: SGHVS, FNYEAQ. CDR3 length: 13 amino acids. The V end lost 1 base, the J end lost 8 bases, and 12 bases lay between the germline ends. CDR3 amino acids: CASSLDVEGKQYF. CDR3 DNA: TGTGCCAGCAGCTTAGACGTTGAGGGTAAGCAGTACTTC.

This clonotype turned up a few times. The J gene is TRBJ2-7, the V gene TRBV3-1; D is perhaps TRBD1 or TRBD2 (6 bases each). The CDR3 has 16 residues. V was pared by 0 bases and J by 5 bases, with 17 bases between. Looked up from germline, CDR1 is LGHDT and CDR2 is YNNKEL (reference sequence). The CDR3 region is CASSQDGSTGADEQYF. The CDR3 DNA reads as TGTGCCAGCAGCCAAGATGGGTCAACGGGGGCGGACGAGCAGTACTTC.

The table lists this clonotype with a few counts. J is TRBJ2-5 and V is TRBV3-1, with 14 bases lining up with TRBD2. This CDR3 is 17 amino acids long. The J segment lost 2 bases and the V segment lost 6 bases, leaving 8 bases of the junction unmatched. The germline gives CDR1 LGHDT, CDR2 YNNKEL (reference sequence). This CDR3 reads CASRDPGLAGAQETQYF. CDR3 bases: TGTGCCAGCAGGGATCCGGGACTAGCGGGAGCACAAGAGACCCAGTACTTC.

This clonotype has more than one count but fewer than ten. The V gene is TRBV29-1, the J gene TRBJ2-1; perhaps TRBD2 as D (6 bases). Germline V gene lookup returns CDR1 SQVTM and CDR2 ANQGSEA. V shed 4 bases and J shed 9 bases, with 16 bases lying between them. This CDR3 region has 13 residues. CDR3 sequence: CSVAGGPSTEQFF. In DNA, the CDR3 is TGCAGCGTTGCCGGGGGACCATCTACTGAGCAGTTCTTC.

This clonotype was seen many times. The chain employs TRBV5-5 and TRBJ1-3; 9 positions match TRBD1. The CDR3 is 18 amino acids. Germline trimming cut 1 base from V and 0 bases from J; bases unmatched to any gene: 8. CDR1 is SGHKS and CDR2 is YYEKEE in the germline V gene (reference sequence). The CDR3 here is CASSLNYGQGTSGNTIYF. DNA of the CDR3: TGTGCCAGCAGCTTGAACTACGGACAGGGGACCTCTGGAAACACCATATATTTT.

The chain couples TRBV5-1 to TRBJ2-5; 11 nucleotides match TRBD2. The V gene end was trimmed by 7 bases and the J gene end by 5 bases; junction bases not matched to a gene: 13. CDR1 and CDR2 from the germline V gene are SGHRS and YFSETQ. This CDR3 spans 16 amino acids. This CDR3 reads CASSGSGGAIRETQYF. DNA for the CDR3: TGCGCCAGCTCCGGTAGCGGGGGGGCCATCCGGGAGACCCAGTACTTC. The whole variable domain, filled in from reference TRBV5-1 and TRBJ2-5, reads KAGVTQTPRYLIKTRGQQVTLSCSPISGHRSVSWYQQTPGQGLQFLFEYFSETQRNKGNFPGRFSGRQFSNSRSEMNVSTLELGDSALYLCASSGSGGAIRETQYFGPGTRLLVL.

J is TRBJ1-1 and V is TRBV30; no clear D gene. The CDR3 spans 17 residues. The germline CDR1 and CDR2 sequences are GTSNPN and SVGIG (reference sequence). V gave up 3 bases and J gave up 1 base, with 21 bases separating them. This chain's CDR3 is CAWRRGRIGLSNTEAFF. In DNA form, the CDR3 reads TGTGCCTGGAGGAGAGGCCGTATCGGACTGTCGAACACTGAAGCTTTCTTT. Combining the CDR3 with reference TRBV30 and TRBJ1-1 gives the whole variable domain SQTIHQWPATLVQPVGSPLSLECTVEGTSNPNLYWYRQAAGRGLQLLFYSVGIGQISSEVPQNLSASRPQDRQFILSSKKLLLSDSGFYLCAWRRGRIGLSNTEAFFGQGTRLTVV.

A few counts support this clonotype. The chain couples TRBV15 to TRBJ2-5; 15 bases are shared with TRBD2. The V segment lost 6 bases and the J segment 4 bases; nucleotides outside the gene matches: 9. The CDR3 consists of 17 residues. Germline lookup yields CDR1 LNHNV and CDR2 YYDKDF (reference sequence). The CDR3, as DNA: TGTGCCACCAGATCCGGGACTAGCGGGGGGAACCTAGAGACCCAGTACTTC. It yields the protein CATRSGTSGGNLETQYF.

The chain couples TRBV30 to TRBJ1-2, with a possible D match to TRBD1 (5 bases). In germline, CDR1 is GTSNPN, CDR2 SVGIG (reference sequence). This CDR3 has 14 residues. V was cut by 0 bases and J by 3 bases, with 11 bases left in between. As DNA, the CDR3 is TGTGCCTGGAGTGTAGGCAGGGTTGACTATGGCTACACCTTC. Its protein is CAWSVGRVDYGYTF.

The rearrangement uses TRBV23-1 and TRBJ2-5; 7 nucleotides agree with TRBD1. TRBV23-1 falls under the ORF class, with uncertain function. The CDR3 has 15 residues. Trimming cost V 2 bases and J 2 bases; bases outside gene matches: 5. The CDR3 spells CASSQPRDRQETQYF. The CDR3 nucleotides read TGCGCCAGCAGTCAACCCCGGGACAGACAAGAGACCCAGTACTTC.

V gene TRBV5-6 combines with J gene TRBJ2-1; perhaps TRBD1 as D (6 bases). The V and J ends lost 0 bases and 2 bases respectively, with 12 bases between them. The CDR3 has 16 residues. The germline V gene encodes CDR1 SGHDT and CDR2 YYEEEE. CDR3 sequence reads: CASSLGGPLPYNEQFF. The CDR3 coding sequence is TGTGCCAGCAGCTTGGGGGGGCCCCTACCCTACAATGAGCAGTTCTTC.

The rearrangement joins TRBV4-3 to TRBJ2-2; D is ambiguous. Trimming removed 0 bases at V and 6 bases at J, with 8 bases between. The CDR3 has 14 residues. Germline lookup yields CDR1 LGHNA and CDR2 YSLEER. The chain's CDR3 is CASSQERRAGELFF. The CDR3 region has the DNA TGCGCCAGCAGCCAAGAACGAAGGGCCGGGGAGCTGTTTTTT.

This clonotype was picked up many times. The J gene is TRBJ2-1, the V gene TRBV2; 12 positions match TRBD2. Germline V gene data show CDR1 as SNHLY and CDR2 as FYNNEI. The CDR3 length is 16 residues. V lost 7 bases, J lost 5 bases, and 9 bases stayed unmatched. CDR3 loop: CASNEGLAGLNNEQFF. CDR3 coding DNA: TGTGCCAGCAACGAGGGACTAGCGGGTCTAAACAATGAGCAGTTCTTC.

This clonotype was seen more than once but under ten times. The rearrangement links TRBV6-2 or TRBV6-3 to TRBJ2-3, with D possibly being TRBD2 (6 bases). This CDR3 has 18 amino acids. V lost 0 bases, J lost 1 base, and 17 bases lay in between. CDR1 MNHEY and CDR2 SVGEGT come from the germline V gene. CDR3 nucleotide sequence: TGTGCCAGCAGTTACTCAGGGGCTAGCGAGGAGGGCACAGATACGCAGTATTTT. Its translation is CASSYSGASEEGTDTQYF.

This clonotype was detected a few times. The rearrangement uses TRBV19 and TRBJ1-5; 12 bases fit TRBD1. Germline V gene data show CDR1 as LNHDA and CDR2 as SQIVND (reference sequence). Germline trimming cut 8 bases from V and 1 base from J; bases unmatched to any gene: 9. The CDR3 extends over 17 amino acids. CDR3 sequence reads: CASGRDRGQASNQPQHF. The CDR3 region has the DNA TGTGCCAGTGGCCGGGACAGGGGGCAAGCGAGCAATCAGCCCCAGCATTTT.

This clonotype was counted between two and nine times. The rearrangement links TRBV4-1 to TRBJ2-4, with 8 bases identical to TRBD1. CDR1 is MGHRA and CDR2 is YSYEKL in the germline V gene. The CDR3 extends over 18 amino acids. V lost 3 bases and J lost 0; bases outside the gene matches: 10. The CDR3 nucleotides read TGCGCCAGCAGCCAGGGTCTCCAACAGGGGGTAGCCAAAAACATTCAGTACTTC. It yields the protein CASSQGLQQGVAKNIQYF.

The V and J genes are TRBV19 and TRBJ2-2; D is ambiguous. Trimming stripped 3 bases from V and 9 bases from J, with 14 bases between. CDR3 length: 14 amino acids. Germline V gene data show CDR1 as LNHDA and CDR2 as SQIVND (reference sequence). CDR3 residues: CASSITATGWELFF. The CDR3 bases are TGTGCCAGTAGTATTACGGCCACCGGTTGGGAGCTGTTTTTT.

The chain combines TRBV30 with TRBJ2-7; the D call may be TRBD1 or TRBD2 (6 bases each). The V gene's germline CDR1 is GTSNPN and CDR2 SVGIG (reference sequence). Trimming left V 5 bases short and J 7 bases short, with 12 bases between. CDR3 length: 11 amino acids. CDR3 nucleotide sequence: TGTGCCTGGGCCGGGGGCGGGGAGCAGTACTTC. This codes for CAWAGGGEQYF.

The chain combines TRBV4-1 with TRBJ2-5; D is possibly TRBD1 (5 bases). Germline V lookup: CDR1 MGHRA, CDR2 YSYEKL. CDR3 length: 14 residues. Trimming took 3 bases from V and 7 from J, leaving 15 bases between them. The CDR3 coding sequence is TGCGCCAGCAGCCAGGCCGACAGTGCTGGGACCCAGTACTTC. Residues: CASSQADSAGTQYF.

In its sample, this clonotype was seen a few times. The V gene is TRBV23-1, the J gene TRBJ1-2; no reliable D call. TRBV23-1 has ORF status, its function being uncertain. V dropped 6 bases and J dropped 5 bases, with 10 bases sitting between them. This CDR3 comprises 12 residues. The CDR3 protein is CASRTDGYGYTF. The DNA for the CDR3 is TGCGCCAGCAGGACGGACGGGTATGGCTACACCTTC.

V and J are TRBV7-9 and TRBJ2-1; weak D call: TRBD2 (6 bases). This CDR3 is built from 13 residues. Germline CDR1 is SEHNR and CDR2 is FQNEAQ (reference sequence). V shed 1 base and J shed 11 bases, with 12 bases lying between them. The CDR3 spells CASSLEGSGQQFF. CDR3 nucleotide sequence: TGTGCCAGCAGCTTAGAGGGTAGCGGCCAGCAGTTCTTC.